Listed below are T cell receptor beta chains from one sample, sequenced in a study of blood T cells in healthy people across ages. TCRdb recomputed calls from the 5' RACE reads with MiXCR, one row per CDR3 protein. The profile shows about 670,000 distinct CDR3 sequences, approximately 40% of them singletons. The specimen was blood. The source is a man at least 80 years old in good health. The CDR3 runs from the conserved cysteine through the conserved F or W. A D gene is named only where the DNA matches it firmly. Where a row states a size, it is once, few, many or the class of an expanded clone; other rows omit it.

V gene: TRBV11-2
CDR3 length: 15
clone size: -
J gene: TRBJ2-3
D gene: TRBD2
CDR3 protein: CASSFSGGETDTQYF
CDR3 DNA: TGTGCCAGCAGCTTTAGCGGGGGGGAGACAGATACGCAGTATTTT

V gene: TRBV5-1
CDR3 length: 15
clone size: few
J gene: TRBJ2-1
D gene: -
CDR3 protein: CASSLTGISHNEQFF
CDR3 DNA: TGCGCCAGCAGCTTGACCGGGATCTCTCACAATGAGCAGTTCTTC

V gene: TRBV5-1
CDR3 length: 14
clone size: few
J gene: TRBJ2-1
D gene: -
CDR3 protein: CASSWDRVRDEQFF
CDR3 DNA: TGCGCCAGCAGCTGGGACCGGGTTAGGGATGAGCAGTTCTTC

V gene: TRBV19
CDR3 length: 13
clone size: few
J gene: TRBJ2-3
D gene: -
CDR3 protein: CASKPRSTDTQYF
CDR3 DNA: TGTGCCAGTAAGCCTCGGAGCACAGATACGCAGTATTTT

V gene: TRBV5-1
CDR3 length: 14
clone size: once
J gene: TRBJ1-1
D gene: -
CDR3 protein: CASSDPWLNTEAFF
CDR3 DNA: TGCGCCAGCAGCGACCCTTGGCTGAACACTGAAGCTTTCTTT

V gene: TRBV27
CDR3 length: 13
clone size: -
J gene: TRBJ1-2
D gene: -
CDR3 protein: CASSSANRDGYTF
CDR3 DNA: TGTGCCAGCAGTTCAGCCAACAGGGACGGCTACACCTTC

V gene: TRBV7-2
CDR3 length: 16
clone size: few
J gene: TRBJ2-2
D gene: -
CDR3 protein: CASSLRPGPNTGELFF
CDR3 DNA: TGTGCCAGCAGCTTACGGCCAGGGCCTAACACCGGGGAGCTGTTTTTT

V gene: TRBV7-9
CDR3 length: 12
clone size: -
J gene: TRBJ2-3
D gene: -
CDR3 protein: CASSLPLNTQYF
CDR3 DNA: TGTGCCAGCAGCCTCCCCCTCAATACGCAGTATTTT

V gene: TRBV20-1
CDR3 length: 14
clone size: -
J gene: TRBJ2-5
D gene: TRBD2
CDR3 protein: CSARVGTSGFSQYF
CDR3 DNA: TGCAGTGCTAGAGTGGGGACTAGCGGGTTTTCCCAGTACTTC

V gene: TRBV4-3
CDR3 length: 16
clone size: -
J gene: TRBJ1-6
D gene: -
CDR3 protein: CASSQEPNSYNSPLHF
CDR3 DNA: TGCGCCAGCAGCCAAGAACCGAACTCCTATAATTCACCCCTCCACTTT

V gene: TRBV7-2
CDR3 length: 13
clone size: -
J gene: TRBJ2-5
D gene: -
CDR3 protein: CASRTVFEETQYF
CDR3 DNA: TGTGCCAGCAGGACGGTCTTCGAAGAGACCCAGTACTTC

V gene: TRBV9
CDR3 length: 19
clone size: -
J gene: TRBJ2-1
D gene: TRBD2
CDR3 protein: CASSAGTSGGIESYNEQFF
CDR3 DNA: TGTGCCAGCAGCGCCGGGACTAGCGGGGGGATTGAGTCCTACAATGAGCAGTTCTTC

V gene: TRBV4-1
CDR3 length: 19
clone size: -
J gene: TRBJ2-2
D gene: TRBD1
CDR3 protein: CASTLWNSRTGINTGELFF
CDR3 DNA: TGCGCCAGCACCCTCTGGAATTCCCGGACAGGGATCAACACCGGGGAGCTGTTTTTT

V gene: TRBV6-2/TRBV6-3
CDR3 length: 15
clone size: few
J gene: TRBJ2-1
D gene: TRBD2
CDR3 protein: CASKERGAAGGEQFF
CDR3 DNA: TGTGCCAGCAAGGAGCGGGGGGCCGCAGGGGGTGAGCAGTTCTTC

V gene: TRBV28
CDR3 length: 15
clone size: few
J gene: TRBJ2-4
D gene: TRBD2
CDR3 protein: CASSLRTGRGNIQYF
CDR3 DNA: TGTGCCAGCAGTTTGCGTACCGGGAGGGGAAACATTCAGTACTTC

V gene: TRBV6-4
CDR3 length: 14
clone size: few
J gene: TRBJ2-7
D gene: -
CDR3 protein: CASSDVGNGCEQYF
CDR3 DNA: TGTGCCAGCAGTGACGTCGGGAATGGCTGCGAGCAGTACTTC

V gene: TRBV7-9
CDR3 length: 16
clone size: few
J gene: TRBJ2-1
D gene: TRBD1
CDR3 protein: CASSLPPGQPYNEQFF
CDR3 DNA: TGTGCCAGCAGCTTGCCACCGGGACAGCCTTACAATGAGCAGTTCTTC

V gene: TRBV20-1
CDR3 length: 13
clone size: -
J gene: TRBJ2-7
D gene: -
CDR3 protein: CSAQDRVADEQYF
CDR3 DNA: TGCAGTGCCCAGGACCGTGTTGCCGACGAGCAGTACTTC

V gene: TRBV7-2
CDR3 length: 14
clone size: -
J gene: TRBJ2-6
D gene: -
CDR3 protein: CASSINPVANVLTF
CDR3 DNA: TGTGCCAGCAGCATCAATCCAGTGGCCAACGTCCTGACTTTC

V gene: TRBV7-2
CDR3 length: 14
clone size: -
J gene: TRBJ2-5
D gene: TRBD2
CDR3 protein: CASSRQASGGAQYF
CDR3 DNA: TGTGCCAGCAGCCGACAGGCGTCGGGAGGGGCCCAGTACTTC

V gene: TRBV4-2
CDR3 length: 15
clone size: -
J gene: TRBJ2-2
D gene: -
CDR3 protein: CASSQDKTSTGELFF
CDR3 DNA: TGTGCCAGCAGCCAAGATAAGACCTCTACCGGGGAGCTGTTTTTT

V gene: TRBV7-3
CDR3 length: 13
clone size: -
J gene: TRBJ1-6
D gene: -
CDR3 protein: CASSGAPGSPLHF
CDR3 DNA: TGTGCCAGCAGCGGGGCCCCGGGTTCACCCCTCCACTTT

V gene: TRBV4-3
CDR3 length: 17
clone size: -
J gene: TRBJ1-2
D gene: TRBD1
CDR3 protein: CASSRASRDRGHYGYTF
CDR3 DNA: TGCGCCAGCAGCCGGGCCAGCCGGGACAGGGGGCACTATGGCTACACCTTC

V gene: TRBV4-3
CDR3 length: 14
clone size: many
J gene: TRBJ2-4
D gene: -
CDR3 protein: CASSQAKGENIQYF
CDR3 DNA: TGCGCCAGCAGCCAAGCGAAGGGAGAAAACATTCAGTACTTC

V gene: TRBV20-1
CDR3 length: 15
clone size: -
J gene: TRBJ2-3
D gene: TRBD2
CDR3 protein: CSALGTSGLTDTQYF
CDR3 DNA: TGCAGTGCTCTAGGGACTAGCGGTCTCACAGATACGCAGTATTTT

V gene: TRBV29-1
CDR3 length: 13
clone size: -
J gene: TRBJ1-5
D gene: TRBD1
CDR3 protein: CSAGAGGNQPQHF
CDR3 DNA: TGCAGCGCTGGGGCAGGGGGAAATCAGCCCCAGCATTTT

V gene: TRBV6-6
CDR3 length: 14
clone size: -
J gene: TRBJ2-7
D gene: -
CDR3 protein: CASSYTDSFYEQYF
CDR3 DNA: TGTGCCAGCAGTTACACAGACAGTTTCTACGAGCAGTACTTC

V gene: TRBV11-2
CDR3 length: 16
clone size: few
J gene: TRBJ2-1
D gene: TRBD2
CDR3 protein: CASSEGLERGYNEQFF
CDR3 DNA: TGTGCCAGCAGCGAGGGACTTGAGCGGGGGTACAATGAGCAGTTCTTC

V gene: TRBV7-2
CDR3 length: 11
clone size: many
J gene: TRBJ2-1
D gene: -
CDR3 protein: CASSYHNEQFF
CDR3 DNA: TGTGCCAGCAGCTACCACAATGAGCAGTTCTTC

V gene: TRBV20-1
CDR3 length: 13
clone size: -
J gene: TRBJ1-4
D gene: TRBD1
CDR3 protein: CSASEGGSEKLFF
CDR3 DNA: TGCAGTGCTAGTGAAGGGGGCAGTGAAAAACTGTTTTTT

V gene: TRBV7-8
CDR3 length: 15
clone size: -
J gene: TRBJ2-3
D gene: TRBD2
CDR3 protein: CASSGPGGGTDTQYF
CDR3 DNA: TGTGCCAGCAGCGGCCCGGGGGGTGGCACAGATACGCAGTATTTT

V gene: TRBV7-3
CDR3 length: 17
clone size: -
J gene: TRBJ2-1
D gene: TRBD2
CDR3 protein: CASSLTSGSSSYNEQFF
CDR3 DNA: TGTGCCAGCAGCCTCACTAGCGGGAGTAGCTCCTACAATGAGCAGTTCTTC

V gene: TRBV27
CDR3 length: 15
clone size: -
J gene: TRBJ1-1
D gene: -
CDR3 protein: CASSPPQGIGTEAFF
CDR3 DNA: TGTGCCAGCAGTCCTCCGCAGGGAATCGGCACTGAAGCTTTCTTT

V gene: TRBV7-2
CDR3 length: 11
clone size: -
J gene: TRBJ1-1
D gene: -
CDR3 protein: CASSLPGAAFF
CDR3 DNA: TGTGCCAGCAGCTTACCGGGGGCGGCTTTCTTT

V gene: TRBV7-2
CDR3 length: 13
clone size: -
J gene: TRBJ2-1
D gene: -
CDR3 protein: CASAGLEWNEQFF
CDR3 DNA: TGTGCCAGCGCGGGGCTAGAATGGAATGAGCAGTTCTTC

V gene: TRBV20-1
CDR3 length: 15
clone size: -
J gene: TRBJ2-5
D gene: TRBD2
CDR3 protein: CSAKIAGGFEETQYF
CDR3 DNA: TGCAGTGCTAAAATAGCGGGGGGGTTTGAAGAGACCCAGTACTTC

V gene: TRBV28
CDR3 length: 13
clone size: -
J gene: TRBJ1-2
D gene: -
CDR3 protein: CASSERANYGYTF
CDR3 DNA: TGTGCCAGCAGCGAGAGGGCTAACTATGGCTACACCTTC

V gene: TRBV12-3/TRBV12-4
CDR3 length: 16
clone size: few
J gene: TRBJ1-6
D gene: TRBD1
CDR3 protein: CASSETGRQRNSPLHF
CDR3 DNA: TGTGCCAGCAGTGAGACAGGGAGGCAGCGAAATTCACCCCTCCACTTT

V gene: TRBV6-2/TRBV6-3
CDR3 length: 14
clone size: once
J gene: TRBJ2-7
D gene: TRBD1
CDR3 protein: CAGSPTPGTGEQYF
CDR3 DNA: TGTGCCGGCAGTCCAACCCCCGGGACAGGCGAGCAGTACTTC

V gene: TRBV6-1
CDR3 length: 16
clone size: once
J gene: TRBJ2-3
D gene: TRBD2
CDR3 protein: CASSGRLARGTDTQYF
CDR3 DNA: TGTGCCAGCAGTGGACGACTAGCGAGAGGGACAGATACGCAGTATTTT

V gene: TRBV20-1
CDR3 length: 15
clone size: -
J gene: TRBJ1-1
D gene: -
CDR3 protein: CSAPGQGASNTEAFF
CDR3 DNA: TGCAGTGCGCCGGGACAAGGGGCCTCGAACACTGAAGCTTTCTTT

V gene: TRBV7-9
CDR3 length: 13
clone size: many
J gene: TRBJ1-2
D gene: TRBD1
CDR3 protein: CASTNTGEDGYTF
CDR3 DNA: TGTGCCAGCACCAATACAGGGGAGGATGGCTACACCTTC

V gene: TRBV10-3
CDR3 length: 14
clone size: few
J gene: TRBJ1-5
D gene: -
CDR3 protein: CAISDKADAQPQHF
CDR3 DNA: TGTGCCATCAGTGACAAGGCTGACGCTCAGCCCCAGCATTTT

V gene: TRBV6-2/TRBV6-3
CDR3 length: 17
clone size: few
J gene: TRBJ2-1
D gene: TRBD2
CDR3 protein: CASRSNLGTGGYNEQFF
CDR3 DNA: TGTGCCAGCAGGAGTAATTTAGGAACGGGAGGGTACAATGAGCAGTTCTTC

V gene: TRBV7-3
CDR3 length: 15
clone size: -
J gene: TRBJ2-1
D gene: TRBD2
CDR3 protein: CASSAGLAVLNEQFF
CDR3 DNA: TGTGCCAGCAGCGCAGGACTAGCGGTCTTAAATGAGCAGTTCTTC

V gene: TRBV6-5
CDR3 length: 13
clone size: few
J gene: TRBJ2-7
D gene: -
CDR3 protein: CASTPLSHYEQYF
CDR3 DNA: TGTGCCAGCACCCCGCTGTCCCACTACGAGCAGTACTTC

V gene: TRBV6-2/TRBV6-3
CDR3 length: 14
clone size: -
J gene: TRBJ2-7
D gene: TRBD2
CDR3 protein: CASSRLREASEQYF
CDR3 DNA: TGTGCCAGCAGCCGCTTGCGGGAGGCATCCGAGCAGTACTTC

V gene: TRBV4-2
CDR3 length: 13
clone size: -
J gene: TRBJ1-1
D gene: -
CDR3 protein: CASSLQVNTEAFF
CDR3 DNA: TGTGCCAGCAGTTTACAGGTGAACACTGAAGCTTTCTTT

V gene: TRBV5-1
CDR3 length: 14
clone size: -
J gene: TRBJ2-1
D gene: -
CDR3 protein: CASSLEGTFGEQFF
CDR3 DNA: TGCGCCAGCAGCTTGGAAGGGACATTCGGTGAGCAGTTCTTC

V gene: TRBV7-2
CDR3 length: 17
clone size: many
J gene: TRBJ2-5
D gene: TRBD2
CDR3 protein: CASSARTSGLRGETQYF
CDR3 DNA: TGTGCCAGCAGCGCCCGGACTAGCGGCCTAAGAGGGGAGACCCAGTACTTC

V gene: TRBV7-9
CDR3 length: 15
clone size: -
J gene: TRBJ2-7
D gene: TRBD1
CDR3 protein: CASSAHDRGVDEQYF
CDR3 DNA: TGTGCCAGCAGCGCACACGACAGGGGGGTGGACGAGCAGTACTTC

V gene: TRBV20-1
CDR3 length: 14
clone size: few
J gene: TRBJ1-2
D gene: -
CDR3 protein: CSAPAVVSVEGYTF
CDR3 DNA: TGCAGTGCCCCAGCGGTAGTTTCCGTGGAGGGCTACACCTTC

V gene: TRBV4-3
CDR3 length: 17
clone size: -
J gene: TRBJ1-2
D gene: TRBD1
CDR3 protein: CASSQDRNVGGSGGYTF
CDR3 DNA: TGCGCCAGCAGCCAAGATCGTAATGTAGGGGGCTCGGGTGGCTACACCTTC

V gene: TRBV20-1
CDR3 length: 15
clone size: -
J gene: TRBJ2-2
D gene: -
CDR3 protein: CSASGQRPNTGELFF
CDR3 DNA: TGCAGTGCTAGTGGCCAGCGGCCAAACACCGGGGAGCTGTTTTTT

V gene: TRBV14
CDR3 length: 15
clone size: once
J gene: TRBJ2-7
D gene: TRBD1
CDR3 protein: CASSFGTVNSYEQYF
CDR3 DNA: TGTGCCAGCAGCTTCGGGACAGTCAACTCCTACGAGCAGTACTTC